This T cell receptor beta chain was documented in a study of beta chain features in type 1 diabetes. The whole isolated RNA underwent reverse transcription, so sequencing captured expressed TCRB transcripts. Clones were sequenced by immunoSEQ multiplex PCR, and TCRdb holds only the in-frame ones, with some missing. The sample has around 430,000 clones; roughly 30% are singletons. The sample holds a few counts of this clone. The material sequenced was naive CD4+ T cells from blood. The origin of this receptor is a man between 18 and 35 years old in good health.

The DNA of the CDR3 is TGTGCCAGCAGCTTAGGGGGACTAGCGGGAGCTACCTACAATGAGCAGTTCTTC. The encoded protein is CASSLGGLAGATYNEQFF. The rearrangement links TRBV13 to TRBJ2-1; 14 bases align to TRBD2. V dropped 0 bases and J dropped 2; count of bases not matched to a gene: 3. CDR1 is PRHDT, CDR2 FYEKMQ, per germline (reference sequence). The CDR3 is made up of 18 amino acids.